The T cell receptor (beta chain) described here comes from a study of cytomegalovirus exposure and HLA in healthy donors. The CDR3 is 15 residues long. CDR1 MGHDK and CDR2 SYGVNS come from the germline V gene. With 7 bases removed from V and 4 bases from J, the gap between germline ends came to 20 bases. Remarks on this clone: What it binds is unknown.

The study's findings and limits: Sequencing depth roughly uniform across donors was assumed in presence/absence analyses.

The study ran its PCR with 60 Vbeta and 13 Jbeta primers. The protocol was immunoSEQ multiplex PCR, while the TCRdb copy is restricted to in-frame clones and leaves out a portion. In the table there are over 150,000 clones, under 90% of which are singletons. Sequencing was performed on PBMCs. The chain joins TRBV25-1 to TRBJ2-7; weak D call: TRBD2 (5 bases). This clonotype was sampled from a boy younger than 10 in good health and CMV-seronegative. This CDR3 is CASTEGQAGLYEQYF. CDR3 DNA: TGTGCCAGCACCGAGGGTCAGGCCGGATTATACGAGCAGTACTTC.